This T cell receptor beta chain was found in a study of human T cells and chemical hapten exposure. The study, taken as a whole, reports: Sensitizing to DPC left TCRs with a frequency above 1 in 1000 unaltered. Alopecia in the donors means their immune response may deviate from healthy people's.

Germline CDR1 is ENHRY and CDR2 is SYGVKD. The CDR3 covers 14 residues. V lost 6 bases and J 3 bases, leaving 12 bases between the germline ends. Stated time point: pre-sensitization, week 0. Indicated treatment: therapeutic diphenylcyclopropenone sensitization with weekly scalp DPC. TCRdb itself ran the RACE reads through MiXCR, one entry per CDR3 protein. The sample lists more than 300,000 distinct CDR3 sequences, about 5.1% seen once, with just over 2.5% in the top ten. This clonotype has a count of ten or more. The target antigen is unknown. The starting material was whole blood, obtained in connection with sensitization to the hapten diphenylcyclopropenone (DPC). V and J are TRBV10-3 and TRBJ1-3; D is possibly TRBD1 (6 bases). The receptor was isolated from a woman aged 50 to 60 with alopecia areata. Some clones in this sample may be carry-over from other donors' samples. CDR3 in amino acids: CAISQTGIGNTIYF. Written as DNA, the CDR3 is TGTGCCATCAGCCAGACAGGTATTGGAAACACCATATATTTT.